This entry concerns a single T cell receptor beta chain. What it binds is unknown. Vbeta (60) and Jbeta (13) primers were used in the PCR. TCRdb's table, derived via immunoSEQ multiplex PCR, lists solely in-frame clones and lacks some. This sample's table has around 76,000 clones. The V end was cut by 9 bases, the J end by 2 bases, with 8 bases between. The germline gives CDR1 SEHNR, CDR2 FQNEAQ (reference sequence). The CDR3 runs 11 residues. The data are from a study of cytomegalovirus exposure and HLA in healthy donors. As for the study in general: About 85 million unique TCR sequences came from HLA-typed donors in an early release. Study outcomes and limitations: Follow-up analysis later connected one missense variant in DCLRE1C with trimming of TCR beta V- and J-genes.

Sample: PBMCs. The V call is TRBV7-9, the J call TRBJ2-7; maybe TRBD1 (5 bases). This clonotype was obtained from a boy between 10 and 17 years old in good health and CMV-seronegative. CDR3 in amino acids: CARRGPYEQYF. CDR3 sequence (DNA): TGTGCCAGAAGGGGCCCCTACGAGCAGTACTTC. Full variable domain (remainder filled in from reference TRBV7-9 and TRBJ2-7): DTGVSQNPRHKITKRGQNVTFRCDPISEHNRLYWYRQTLGQGPEFLTYFQNEAQLEKSRLLSDRFSAERPKGSFSTLEIQRTEQGDSAMYLCARRGPYEQYFGPGTRLTVT.